These 8 T cell receptor beta chains share one sample of origin, sequenced in a study of blood T cell repertoires in COVID-19. Profiled with immunoSEQ multiplex PCR; TCRdb holds only in-frame clones, not every one. The repertoire holds about 200,000 clones, roughly four fifths seen once, with about 11% in the top ten. The sequenced material came from PBMCs or T cells enriched from blood (not recorded which). Receptor source: a man aged 40-49 years who had recovered from COVID-19.

This clone was seen a handful of times. The gene calls are TRBV30 and TRBJ2-7; D is possibly TRBD1 (6 bases). CDR1 is GTSNPN and CDR2 is SVGIG in the germline V gene (reference sequence). This CDR3 has 12 residues. Trimming removed 2 bases from V and 5 bases from J, with 10 bases in between. CDR3 DNA sequence: TGTGCCTGGAGTCTAACAGGGAACGAGCAGTACTTC. It is translated as CAWSLTGNEQYF.

V is TRBV7-3 and J is TRBJ2-1, with D perhaps TRBD2 (6 bases). Between the trimmed V and J ends, which lost 1 base and 6 bases, there was a span of 13 bases. The CDR3 consists of 15 residues. Germline lookup yields CDR1 SGHTA and CDR2 FQGTGA. The CDR3 loop is CASSLSRSGLNEQFF. As DNA, the CDR3 is TGTGCCAGCAGCTTAAGTAGGTCGGGACTCAATGAGCAGTTCTTC.

The CDR3 reads CASSLTSALNTGELFF. CDR3 DNA sequence: TGCGCCAGCAGCTTAACTAGCGCTCTGAACACCGGGGAGCTGTTTTTT. The chain carries TRBV5-1 and TRBJ2-2, with 7 bases aligning to TRBD2. This CDR3 is built from 16 residues. V lost 2 bases and J lost 1; bases outside the gene matches: 5. Germline V CDR1 and CDR2: SGHRS, YFSETQ.

This chain links TRBV6-6 with TRBJ2-1; possibly TRBD2 for D (6 bases). The CDR3 runs 10 residues. Trimming removed 7 bases from V and 10 bases from J, with 8 bases in between. Germline V gene data show CDR1 as MNHNY and CDR2 as SVGAGI (reference sequence). CDR3: CASNGGEQFF. CDR3 bases: TGTGCCAGCAATGGGGGGGAGCAGTTCTTC.

This chain links TRBV5-1 with TRBJ2-5; TRBD1 is a possible D gene (5 bases). Germline CDR1 SGHRS, CDR2 YFSETQ. V was shortened by 1 base and J by 2 bases, with 12 bases between the two germline ends. The CDR3 spans 15 residues. DNA of the CDR3: TGCGCCAGCAGCTTGATTGGGGCGACACAAGAGACCCAGTACTTC. It translates to CASSLIGATQETQYF.

This clone was observed a single time. This chain links TRBV9 with TRBJ2-5; 12 bases agree with TRBD2. The CDR3 runs to 17 residues. The ends lost 3 bases at V and 2 bases at J; junction bases unmatched: 8. Germline CDR1 reads SGDLS; CDR2 reads YYNGEE. The CDR3 DNA reads TGTGCCAGCAGCGAGACTAGCGGGAGAGGTTATCAAGAGACCCAGTACTTC. Translation gives CASSETSGRGYQETQYF. Looking up the rest from reference TRBV9 and TRBJ2-5 gives the full variable domain: DSGVTQTPKHLITATGQRVTLRCSPRSGDLSVYWYQQSLDQGLQFLIQYYNGEERAKGNILERFSAQQFPDLHSELNLSSLELGDSALYFCASSETSGRGYQETQYFGPGTRLLVL.

The rearrangement uses TRBV9 and TRBJ2-1; D gene uncertain. CDR1 and CDR2 from the germline V gene are SGDLS and YYNGEE. V lost 4 bases and J lost 4, with 9 bases in between. The CDR3 length is 13 residues. CDR3 nucleotide sequence: TGTGCCAGCAGCACCGGAGATTACAATGAGCAGTTCTTC. Protein product: CASSTGDYNEQFF.

The chain employs TRBV28 and TRBJ2-3; TRBD2 might be the D (6 bases). The CDR3 runs 17 residues. From germline, CDR1 is MDHEN and CDR2 SYDVKM. Trimming stripped 7 bases from V and 4 bases from J, with 24 bases between. CDR3 sequence (DNA): TGTGCCAGCACCCCCGGCGGGGCGGGAAGGATGGCAGATACGCAGTATTTT. It translates to CASTPGGAGRMADTQYF. Full variable domain (outside the CDR3, taken from reference TRBV28 and TRBJ2-3): DVKVTQSSRYLVKRTGEKVFLECVQDMDHENMFWYRQDPGLGLRLIYFSYDVKMKEKGDIPEGYSVSREKKERFSLILESASTNQTSMYLCASTPGGAGRMADTQYFGPGTRLTVL.